This T cell receptor (beta chain) was recovered during a study of Ad26.COV2.S vaccination and SARS-CoV-2 variants. The overall study: Once, or twice with 56 days between doses, Ad26.COV2.S was given intramuscularly. General study results and limits: The authors reported substantial breadth in spike-specific CD8+ and CD4+ T cell responses after vaccination.

Noted treatment: 15 to 20 received Ad26.COV2.S at low or high dose, single or two shots; roughly 5 received placebo; per-sample allocation not given. Day 63 following the first vaccine or placebo injection was when the samples were taken. Adults aged 18-55 years in Boston included the donor. After removal of 1 base from V and 3 bases from J, the junction contained 7 bases not matched to a gene. Germline CDR1 and CDR2: SGHDN and FVKESK. The CDR3 loop spans 16 amino acids. Libraries were prepared by immunoSEQ multiplex PCR; TCRdb keeps only in-frame clonotypes and omits some of them. The sample includes approximately 350,000 clones, around 86% of them seen just once. Of note for this clone: The antigen is unknown.

The source of this sequence is a person aged 18-65 years who received the Ad26.COV2.S COVID-19 vaccine or a placebo. The rearrangement joins TRBV14 to TRBJ2-7; TRBD1 matches 9 bases. Specimen: peripheral blood, collected in a trial of Ad26.COV2.S vaccine versus placebo. CDR3 sequence: CASSQVVGTGIYEQYF. The CDR3 nucleotides are TGTGCCAGCAGCCAAGTAGTTGGGACAGGGATCTACGAGCAGTACTTC.